Shown below are 22 T cell receptor beta chains from a single sample sequenced in a study of OX40 agonist ivuxolimab in advanced cancers. The method was immunoSEQ multiplex PCR; TCRdb's version includes in-frame clones alone and lacks a portion of them. Among tens of thousands of clones listed, roughly nine tenths were seen once. The specimen was CD4+ or CD8+ T cells sorted from blood, collected in a trial of the OX40 agonist ivuxolimab. The source of these receptors is an adult with an advanced solid tumor such as melanoma, head and neck, liver or kidney cancer.

This chain joins TRBV27 and TRBJ1-6; TRBD1 matches 7 bases. In germline, CDR1 is MNHEY, CDR2 SMNVEV (reference sequence). V lost 5 bases to trimming and J lost 4 bases; unmatched junction nucleotides: 11. This CDR3 contains 17 residues. Written as DNA, the CDR3 is TGTGCCAGCAGTCTAGGGACAGCCGCTATTTATAATTCACCCCTCCACTTT. This sequence encodes CASSLGTAAIYNSPLHF.

V usage is TRBV7-2 and J usage is TRBJ2-3, with 9 positions matching TRBD2. Germline loops: CDR1 SGHTA, CDR2 FQGNSA. J was trimmed by 6 bases and V by 3 bases; bases with no gene match: 4. The CDR3 is 14 amino acids. CDR3 protein: CASSFSGSMDTQYF. As DNA, the CDR3 is TGTGCCAGCAGCTTTAGCGGGAGCATGGATACGCAGTATTTT.

The chain links TRBV4-2 to TRBJ2-1; 8 positions match TRBD2. With V trimmed by 4 bases and J by 7 bases, 3 bases remained unmatched. This CDR3 has 13 amino acids. CDR1 and CDR2 from the germline V gene are LGHNA and YNFKEQ. Here the CDR3 reads CASSLGGVNEQFF. The DNA for the CDR3 is TGTGCCAGCAGCCTCGGGGGGGTGAATGAGCAGTTCTTC.

The rearrangement uses TRBV27 and TRBJ2-1; TRBD2 matches 11 bases. This CDR3 has 16 residues. Trimming cost V 4 bases and J 7 bases; bases outside gene matches: 9. Germline CDR1 MNHEY, CDR2 SMNVEV (reference sequence). CDR3 sequence: CASSSSGRTFGNEQFF. CDR3 bases: TGTGCCAGCAGTTCTAGCGGGAGGACGTTTGGGAATGAGCAGTTCTTC.

The V call is TRBV20-1, the J call TRBJ1-2; D gene unclear. Germline V lookup: CDR1 DFQATT, CDR2 SNEGSKA (reference sequence). The V and J ends lost 6 bases and 2 bases respectively, with 7 bases between them. The CDR3 length is 11 residues. The CDR3 is CSAAENYGYTF. The CDR3 coding sequence is TGCAGTGCCGCAGAAAACTATGGCTACACCTTC.

The chain joins TRBV21-1 to TRBJ2-7; TRBD1, the table's D call, lacks a check against the DNA. TRBV21-1 is shown as a pseudogene. The CDR3 covers 15 residues. The CDR3 DNA reads as TGTGCCAGCAGTACACCGGGACAGGGCCCCTACGAGCAGTACGTC. Protein sequence: CASSTPGQGPYEQYV.

V is TRBV2 and J is TRBJ2-3; D not resolved. Germline lookup yields CDR1 SNHLY and CDR2 FYNNEI. V lost 2 bases and J 5 bases, leaving 17 bases between the germline ends. This CDR3 comprises 16 residues. This CDR3 is CASSEIPGYREDTQYF. The CDR3 DNA reads as TGTGCCAGCAGTGAAATCCCCGGGTATCGCGAAGATACGCAGTATTTT.

The rearrangement joins TRBV9 to TRBJ1-1, with 8 positions matching TRBD1. Germline V gene sequence: CDR1 SGDLS, CDR2 YYNGEE. The CDR3 covers 12 residues. V shed 4 bases and J 9 bases; nucleotides not matched to a gene: 5. The DNA of the CDR3 is TGTGCCAGCAGCTCAGGACAGGGCCAAGCTTTCTTT. As protein: CASSSGQGQAFF.

The V call is TRBV4-3, the J call TRBJ2-7; D possibly matches TRBD1 or TRBD2 (5 bases each). Germline assignment: CDR1 LGHNA and CDR2 YSLEER. V lost 0 bases and J lost 3, with 6 bases in between. The CDR3 length is 13 residues. Written as DNA, the CDR3 is TGCGCCAGCAGCCAAGATGGGGGCTACGAGCAGTACTTC. This gives the protein CASSQDGGYEQYF.

The V gene is TRBV5-6, the J gene TRBJ1-1, with unresolved D. The germline gives CDR1 SGHDT, CDR2 YYEEEE. V was trimmed by 0 bases and J by 0 bases, leaving 3 bases between them. This CDR3 spans 13 amino acids. This chain's CDR3 is CASSLVMNTEAFF. CDR3 bases: TGTGCCAGCAGCTTGGTCATGAACACTGAAGCTTTCTTT. Variable domain in full (rest from reference TRBV5-6 and TRBJ1-1): DAGVTQSPTHLIKTRGQQVTLRCSPKSGHDTVSWYQQALGQGPQFIFQYYEEEERQRGNFPDRFSGHQFPNYSSELNVNALLLGDSALYLCASSLVMNTEAFFGQGTRLTVV.

The sample holds one count of this clone. The chain links TRBV7-6 to TRBJ2-7; D not resolved. CDR1 and CDR2 from the germline V gene are SGHVS and FNYEAQ. Trimming shortened V by 4 bases and J by 4 bases, and 8 bases separated the two germline ends. CDR3 length: 12 amino acids. The CDR3 sequence is CASSSDEYEQYF. The CDR3 DNA reads TGTGCCAGCAGCTCCGACGAATACGAGCAGTACTTC.

This sequence joins TRBV27 and TRBJ2-1; a possible D gene is TRBD2 (6 bases). The CDR3 contains 16 residues. V lost 6 bases to trimming and J lost 8 bases, with 23 bases between them. The germline gives CDR1 MNHEY, CDR2 SMNVEV (reference sequence). The CDR3 sequence: CASSPTPGVVIDEQFF. The CDR3 DNA sequence: TGTGCCAGCAGCCCCACCCCGGGAGTAGTAATCGATGAGCAGTTCTTC.

The CDR3 DNA reads as TGTGCCAGCAGTACGGGGGGATATGGCTACACCTTC. Amino acid sequence: CASSTGGYGYTF. The chain carries TRBV5-6 and TRBJ1-2, with TRBD1 as a possible D gene (5 bases). Between the trimmed V and J ends, which lost 5 bases and 5 bases, there was a span of 10 bases. This CDR3 region has 12 residues. CDR1 is SGHDT and CDR2 is YYEEEE in the germline V gene.

The chain couples TRBV4-1 to TRBJ2-2; TRBD2 agrees at 9 bases. The germline V gene encodes CDR1 MGHRA and CDR2 YSYEKL. The CDR3 length is 19 residues. V dropped 2 bases and J dropped 0; count of bases not matched to a gene: 10. This CDR3 reads CASSQPASGINANTGELFF. CDR3 in DNA: TGCGCCAGCAGCCAACCGGCTAGCGGGATTAACGCGAACACCGGGGAGCTGTTTTTT.

V usage is TRBV11-2 and J usage is TRBJ1-3; D unclear. The CDR3 extends over 11 amino acids. Germline V gives CDR1 SGHAT, CDR2 FQNNGV. V lost 4 bases, J lost 7 bases, and 5 bases lay in between. CDR3 nucleotides: TGTGCCAGCAGCTCCGATAACACCATATATTTT. Translating gives CASSSDNTIYF. The complete variable domain, with remaining parts taken from reference TRBV11-2 and TRBJ1-3, reads EAGVAQSPRYKIIEKRQSVAFWCNPISGHATLYWYQQILGQGPKLLIQFQNNGVVDDSQLPKDRFSAERLKGVDSTLKIQPAKLEDSAVYLCASSSDNTIYFGEGSWLTVV.

V gene TRBV6-5 combines with J gene TRBJ2-7; D is possibly TRBD1 (7 bases). Trimming took 7 bases from V and 5 from J, leaving 15 bases between them. Germline-derived CDR1 and CDR2 are MNHEY and SVGAGI. The CDR3 length is 13 residues. The CDR3 is CASTEGRGDEQYF. The CDR3 nucleotides are TGTGCCAGCACCGAGGGCAGGGGGGACGAGCAGTACTTC.

This rearrangement joins TRBV7-9 to TRBJ2-7; 10 bases agree with TRBD2. V lost 5 bases to trimming and J lost 5 bases; unmatched junction nucleotides: 9. Per the germline V gene, CDR1 is SEHNR and CDR2 is FQNEAQ (reference sequence). This CDR3 is 15 amino acids long. The CDR3 protein is CASSTPVAGGNEQYF. CDR3 nucleotides: TGTGCCAGCAGCACGCCAGTAGCGGGAGGTAACGAGCAGTACTTC.

V gene TRBV7-9 combines with J gene TRBJ1-1; no firm D call. There are 16 residues in the CDR3. Trimming cost V 4 bases and J 5 bases, with 20 bases left between them. CDR1 and CDR2 (germline): SEHNR, FQNEAQ (reference sequence). CDR3 in amino acids: CASSSTFAGWRTEAFF. CDR3 DNA sequence: TGTGCCAGCAGCTCCACTTTTGCGGGATGGAGAACTGAAGCTTTCTTT.

This CDR3 is CASSWDIEQFF. Here the CDR3 DNA reads TGCGCCAGCAGCTGGGACATCGAGCAGTTCTTC. V gene TRBV5-1 combines with J gene TRBJ2-1, with D possibly matching TRBD1 (6 bases). V gave up 3 bases and J gave up 10 bases, with 8 bases separating them. The CDR3 is 11 residues long. CDR1 SGHRS and CDR2 YFSETQ come from the germline V gene.

The chain employs TRBV5-1 and TRBJ2-1; the D is unclear. The V gene's germline CDR1 is SGHRS and CDR2 YFSETQ. The CDR3 contains 16 residues. The V end lost 0 bases, the J end lost 10 bases, and 20 bases lay between the germline ends. The CDR3 loop reads CASSLGSSFAGHEQFF. The CDR3 DNA sequence: TGCGCCAGCAGCTTGGGGTCTTCGTTTGCTGGCCACGAGCAGTTCTTC.

The gene calls are TRBV4-1 and TRBJ2-7, with D maybe TRBD2 (5 bases). Trimming pared 0 bases from V and 6 bases from J, leaving 9 bases between. CDR3 size: 13 residues. Germline CDR1 reads MGHRA; CDR2 reads YSYEKL. CDR3 nucleotides: TGCGCCAGCAGCCAAGATCTAGCTCCCGAGCAGTACTTC. Residues: CASSQDLAPEQYF.

The chain joins TRBV7-9 to TRBJ2-7; perhaps D is TRBD1 or TRBD2 (5 bases each). The germline V gene encodes CDR1 SEHNR and CDR2 FQNEAQ (reference sequence). The ends were cut back, 2 bases at V and 6 bases at J, with 20 bases in the middle. The CDR3 length is 16 residues. The DNA of the CDR3 is TGTGCCAGCAGCTTAACGTCCTCGGGACGGAGGTTCGAGCAGTACTTC. Amino acids: CASSLTSSGRRFEQYF.